These T cell receptor beta chains were read from a single sample in a study of tumor-infiltrating lymphocytes in localized non-small cell lung cancer. Assay: immunoSEQ multiplex PCR; the TCRdb copy retains only in-frame clones and omits some. Of approximately 12,000 clones listed, roughly 82% were seen once; the top ten hold approximately 12%. The sequencing input was uninvolved lung tissue not adjacent to the tumor. All receptors derive from a human donor with non-small cell lung cancer. CDR3s include the opening cysteine and the closing phenylalanine or tryptophan. D genes are given only for firm matches. Not all rows give a size; the values are once, few, many and, for expanded clones, a class.

13 | - | TRBJ2-3 | TRBV19 | - | TGTGCCAGTAGTATAGGGCCTCCAGATACGCAGTATTTT | CASSIGPPDTQYF
14 | TRBD1 | TRBJ1-5 | TRBV2 | - | TGTGCCAGCAGTCAGACAGGGGGCGCCGGGCTCCAGCATTTT | CASSQTGGAGLQHF
14 | - | TRBJ2-2 | TRBV11-3 | - | TGTGCCAGCAGCCACGACCGAGGCGCGGTGGAGCTGTTTTTT | CASSHDRGAVELFF
14 | TRBD2 | TRBJ2-3 | TRBV15 | - | TGTGCCACCAGGTCTAGCGGGGGGTCAGATACGCAGTATTTT | CATRSSGGSDTQYF
14 | - | TRBJ2-6 | TRBV18 | - | TGTGCCAGCTCGTCAGGCTCTGGGGCCAACGTCCTGACTTTC | CASSSGSGANVLTF
10 | - | TRBJ1-3 | TRBV19 | - | TGTGCCAGTAGTCGAAACACCATATATTTT | CASSRNTIYF
16 | - | TRBJ2-1 | TRBV7-8 | - | TGTGCCAGCAGCTTAGTGGTCGCAGGGGTTAACAATGAGCAGTTCTTC | CASSLVVAGVNNEQFF
13 | - | TRBJ1-5 | TRBV30 | - | TGTGCCTGGAGTGTCTCTCGTGGGCAGCCCCAGCATTTT | CAWSVSRGQPQHF
15 | - | TRBJ2-2 | TRBV7-6 | once | TGTGCCAGCAGCTTAGCGCAGTCAAACACCGGGGAGCTGTTTTTT | CASSLAQSNTGELFF
14 | - | TRBJ1-5 | TRBV15 | - | TGTGCCACCAGCAGAGTAACGAGCAATCAGCCCCAGCATTTT | CATSRVTSNQPQHF
13 | TRBD2 | TRBJ2-1 | TRBV11-2 | - | TGTGCCAGCAGCTCCGGGGGGAACAATGAGCAGTTCTTC | CASSSGGNNEQFF
15 | - | TRBJ2-3 | TRBV18 | once | TGTGCCAGCTCCCTAAGTCAAGGACGCACAGATACGCAGTATTTT | CASSLSQGRTDTQYF
16 | - | TRBJ1-3 | TRBV21-1 | - | TGTGCCAGCAGCGAAGAGGGGGGATCTCCTGGAAACACCATATATTTT | CASSEEGGSPGNTIYF
13 | - | TRBJ2-7 | TRBV11-3 | - | TGTGCCAGCAGCTCCCTTGGCCCCTACGAGCAGTACTTC | CASSSLGPYEQYF
15 | TRBD1 | TRBJ1-2 | TRBV4-3 | - | TGCGCCAGCAGCCAAGTCCAGGGGGCCCCATATGGCTACACCTTC | CASSQVQGAPYGYTF
12 | TRBD1 | TRBJ1-1 | TRBV18 | medium-sized | TGTGCCAGCTCCCAGGACAGGGTCGAAGCTTTCTTT | CASSQDRVEAFF
14 | - | TRBJ2-1 | TRBV5-1 | - | TGCGCCAGCAGCGTCGGTAGCCCCTACAATGAGCAGTTCTTC | CASSVGSPYNEQFF